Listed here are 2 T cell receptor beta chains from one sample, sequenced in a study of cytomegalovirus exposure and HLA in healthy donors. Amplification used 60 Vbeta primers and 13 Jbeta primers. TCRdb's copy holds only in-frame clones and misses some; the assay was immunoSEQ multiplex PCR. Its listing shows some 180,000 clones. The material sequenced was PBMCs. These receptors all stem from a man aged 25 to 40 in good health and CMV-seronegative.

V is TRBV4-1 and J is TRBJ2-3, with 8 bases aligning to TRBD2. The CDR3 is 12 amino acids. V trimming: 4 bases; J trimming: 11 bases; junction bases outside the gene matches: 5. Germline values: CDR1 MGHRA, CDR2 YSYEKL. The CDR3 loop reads CASSRSGGEQYF. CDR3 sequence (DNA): TGCGCCAGCAGCCGATCGGGGGGGGAGCAGTATTTT.

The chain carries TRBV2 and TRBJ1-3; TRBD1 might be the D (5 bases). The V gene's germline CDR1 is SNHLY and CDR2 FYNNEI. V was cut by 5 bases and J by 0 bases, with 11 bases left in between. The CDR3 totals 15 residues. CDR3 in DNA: TGTGCCAGCAGTCAGGGTCAACGCTCTGGAAACACCATATATTTT. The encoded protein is CASSQGQRSGNTIYF.